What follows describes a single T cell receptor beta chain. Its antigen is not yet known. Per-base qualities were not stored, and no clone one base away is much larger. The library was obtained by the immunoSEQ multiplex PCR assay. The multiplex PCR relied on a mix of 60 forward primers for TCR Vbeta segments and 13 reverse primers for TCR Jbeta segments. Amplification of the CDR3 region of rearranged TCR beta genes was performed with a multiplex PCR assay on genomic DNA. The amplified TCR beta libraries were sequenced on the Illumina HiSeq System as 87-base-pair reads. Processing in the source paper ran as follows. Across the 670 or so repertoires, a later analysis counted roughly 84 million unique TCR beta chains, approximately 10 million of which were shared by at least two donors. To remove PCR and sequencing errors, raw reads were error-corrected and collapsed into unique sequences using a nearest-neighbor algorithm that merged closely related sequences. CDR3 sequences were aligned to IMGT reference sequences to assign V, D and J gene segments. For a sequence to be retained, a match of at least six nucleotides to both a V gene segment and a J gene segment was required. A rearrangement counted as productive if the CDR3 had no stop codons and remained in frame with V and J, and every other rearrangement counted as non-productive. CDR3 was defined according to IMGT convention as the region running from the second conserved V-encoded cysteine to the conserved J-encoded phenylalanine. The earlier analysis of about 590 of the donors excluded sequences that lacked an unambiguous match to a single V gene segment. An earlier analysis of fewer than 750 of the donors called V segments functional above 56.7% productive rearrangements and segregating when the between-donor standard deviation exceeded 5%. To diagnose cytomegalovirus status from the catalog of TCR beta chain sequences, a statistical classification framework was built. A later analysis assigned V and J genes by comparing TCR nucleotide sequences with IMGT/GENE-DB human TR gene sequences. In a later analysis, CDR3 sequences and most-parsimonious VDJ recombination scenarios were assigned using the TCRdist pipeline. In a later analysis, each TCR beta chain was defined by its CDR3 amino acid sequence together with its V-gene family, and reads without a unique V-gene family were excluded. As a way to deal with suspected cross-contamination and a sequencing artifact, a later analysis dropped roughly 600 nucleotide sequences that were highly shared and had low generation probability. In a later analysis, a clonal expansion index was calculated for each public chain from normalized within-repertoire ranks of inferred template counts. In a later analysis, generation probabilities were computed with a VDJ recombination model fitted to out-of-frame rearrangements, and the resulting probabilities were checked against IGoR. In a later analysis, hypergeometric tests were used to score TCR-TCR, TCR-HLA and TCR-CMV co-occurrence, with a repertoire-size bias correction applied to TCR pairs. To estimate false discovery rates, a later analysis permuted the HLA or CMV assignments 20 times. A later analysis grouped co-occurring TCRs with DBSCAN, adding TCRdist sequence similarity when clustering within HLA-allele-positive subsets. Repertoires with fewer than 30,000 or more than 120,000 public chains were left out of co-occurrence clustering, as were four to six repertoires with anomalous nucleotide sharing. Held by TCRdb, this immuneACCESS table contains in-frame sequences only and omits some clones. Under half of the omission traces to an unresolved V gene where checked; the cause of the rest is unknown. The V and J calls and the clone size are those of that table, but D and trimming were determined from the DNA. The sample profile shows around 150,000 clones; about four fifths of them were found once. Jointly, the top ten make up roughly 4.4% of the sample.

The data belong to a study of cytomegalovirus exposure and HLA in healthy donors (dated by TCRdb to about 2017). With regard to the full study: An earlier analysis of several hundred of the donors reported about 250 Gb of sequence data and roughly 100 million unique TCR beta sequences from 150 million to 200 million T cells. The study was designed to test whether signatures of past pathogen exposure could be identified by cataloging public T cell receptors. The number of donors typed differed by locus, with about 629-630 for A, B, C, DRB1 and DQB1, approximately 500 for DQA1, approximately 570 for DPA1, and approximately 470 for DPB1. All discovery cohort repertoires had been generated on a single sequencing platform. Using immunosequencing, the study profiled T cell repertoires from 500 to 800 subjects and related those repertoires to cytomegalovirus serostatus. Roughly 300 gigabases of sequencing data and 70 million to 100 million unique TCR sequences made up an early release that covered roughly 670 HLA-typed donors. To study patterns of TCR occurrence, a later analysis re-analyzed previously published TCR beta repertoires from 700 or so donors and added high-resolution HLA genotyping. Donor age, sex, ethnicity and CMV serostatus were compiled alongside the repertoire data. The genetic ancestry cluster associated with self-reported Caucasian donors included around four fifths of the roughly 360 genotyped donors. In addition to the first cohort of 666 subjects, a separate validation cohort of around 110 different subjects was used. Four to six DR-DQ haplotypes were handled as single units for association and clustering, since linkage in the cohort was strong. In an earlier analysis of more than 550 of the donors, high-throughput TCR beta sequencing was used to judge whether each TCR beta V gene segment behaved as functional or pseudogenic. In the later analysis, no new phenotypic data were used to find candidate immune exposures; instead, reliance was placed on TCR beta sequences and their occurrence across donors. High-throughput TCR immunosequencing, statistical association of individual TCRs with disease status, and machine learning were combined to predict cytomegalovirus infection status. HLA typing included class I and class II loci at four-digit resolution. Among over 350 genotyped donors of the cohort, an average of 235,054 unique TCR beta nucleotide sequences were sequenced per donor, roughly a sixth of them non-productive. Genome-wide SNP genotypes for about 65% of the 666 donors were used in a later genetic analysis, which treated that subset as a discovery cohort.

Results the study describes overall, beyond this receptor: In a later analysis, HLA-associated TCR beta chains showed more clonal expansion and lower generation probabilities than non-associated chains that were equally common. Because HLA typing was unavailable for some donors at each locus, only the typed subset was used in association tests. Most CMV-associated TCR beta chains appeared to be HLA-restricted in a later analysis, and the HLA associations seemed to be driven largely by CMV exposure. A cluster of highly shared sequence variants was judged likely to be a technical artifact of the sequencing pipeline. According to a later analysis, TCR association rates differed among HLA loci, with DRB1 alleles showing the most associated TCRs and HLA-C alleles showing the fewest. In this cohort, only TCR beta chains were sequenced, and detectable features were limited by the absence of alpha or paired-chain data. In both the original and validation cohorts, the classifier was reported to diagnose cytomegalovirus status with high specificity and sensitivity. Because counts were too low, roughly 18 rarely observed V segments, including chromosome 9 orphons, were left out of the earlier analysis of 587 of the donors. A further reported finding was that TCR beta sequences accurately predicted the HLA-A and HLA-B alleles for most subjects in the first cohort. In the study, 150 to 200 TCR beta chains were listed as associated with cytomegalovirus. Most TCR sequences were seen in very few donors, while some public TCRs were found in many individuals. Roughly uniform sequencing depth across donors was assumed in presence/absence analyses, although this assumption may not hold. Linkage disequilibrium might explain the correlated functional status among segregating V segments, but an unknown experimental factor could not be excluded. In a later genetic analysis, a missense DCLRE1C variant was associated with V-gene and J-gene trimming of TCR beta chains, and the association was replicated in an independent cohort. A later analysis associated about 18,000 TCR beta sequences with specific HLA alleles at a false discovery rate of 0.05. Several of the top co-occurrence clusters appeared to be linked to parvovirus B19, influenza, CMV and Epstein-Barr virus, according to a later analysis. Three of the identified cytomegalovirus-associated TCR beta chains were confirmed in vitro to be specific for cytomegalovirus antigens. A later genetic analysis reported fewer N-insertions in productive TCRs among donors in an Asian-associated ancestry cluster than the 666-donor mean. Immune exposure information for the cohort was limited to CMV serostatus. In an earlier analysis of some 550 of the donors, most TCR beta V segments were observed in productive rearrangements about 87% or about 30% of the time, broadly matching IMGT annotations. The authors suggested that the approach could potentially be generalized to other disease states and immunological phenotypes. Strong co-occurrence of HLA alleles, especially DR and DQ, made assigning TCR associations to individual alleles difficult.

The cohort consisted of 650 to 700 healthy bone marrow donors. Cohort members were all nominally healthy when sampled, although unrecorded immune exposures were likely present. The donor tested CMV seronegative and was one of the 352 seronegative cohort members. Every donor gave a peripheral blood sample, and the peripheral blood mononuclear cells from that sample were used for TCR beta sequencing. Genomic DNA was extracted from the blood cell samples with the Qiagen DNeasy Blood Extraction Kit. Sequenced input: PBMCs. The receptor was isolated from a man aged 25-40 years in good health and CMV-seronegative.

The DNA sequence is given as TGCGCCAGCAGTGTGTCCCGTAGCGGGAGCGACCGGGATACGCAGTATTTT. It encodes CASSVSRSGSDRDTQYF. Rearrangement joined TRBV10-1 to TRBJ2-3; 9 central bases correspond to TRBD2. The CDR3 numbers 17 residues from cysteine through phenylalanine. Only the CDR3 DNA stays, 51 bases, in frame from base 1. The CDR1 and CDR2 encoded by the germline V gene (reference sequence) are WNHNN and SYGVQD. Germline trimming amounts to 4 bases on V and 6 bases on J, with 14 as the count of junction bases outside the gene matches.